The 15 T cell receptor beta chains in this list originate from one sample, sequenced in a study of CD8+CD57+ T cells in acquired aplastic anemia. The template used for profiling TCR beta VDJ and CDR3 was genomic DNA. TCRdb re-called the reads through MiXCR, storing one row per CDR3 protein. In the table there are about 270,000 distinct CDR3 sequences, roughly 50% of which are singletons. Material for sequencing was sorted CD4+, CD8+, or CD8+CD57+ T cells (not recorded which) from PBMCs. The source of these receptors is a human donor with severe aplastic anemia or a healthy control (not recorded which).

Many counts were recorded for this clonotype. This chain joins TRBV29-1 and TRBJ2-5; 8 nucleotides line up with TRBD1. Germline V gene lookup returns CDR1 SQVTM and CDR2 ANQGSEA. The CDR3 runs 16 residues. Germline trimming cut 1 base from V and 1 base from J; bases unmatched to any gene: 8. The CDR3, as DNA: TGCAGCGTTGAAGGAGTGGACAGGGTGATCCAAGAGACCCAGTACTTC. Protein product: CSVEGVDRVIQETQYF. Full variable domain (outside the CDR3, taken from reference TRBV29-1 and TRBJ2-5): SAVISQKPSRDICQRGTSLTIQCQVDSQVTMMFWYRQQPGQSLTLIATANQGSEATYESGFVIDKFPISRPNLTFSTLTVSNMSPEDSSIYLCSVEGVDRVIQETQYFGPGTRLLVL.

The CDR3 loop reads CSADSGTTYSNQPQHF. The CDR3 DNA is TGCAGTGCGGACTCCGGGACAACTTATAGCAATCAGCCCCAGCATTTT. V is TRBV20-1 and J is TRBJ1-5, with D perhaps matching TRBD1 (6 bases). V shed 6 bases and J shed 0 bases, with 18 bases lying between them. CDR3 size: 16 residues. Germline assignment: CDR1 DFQATT and CDR2 SNEGSKA (reference sequence).

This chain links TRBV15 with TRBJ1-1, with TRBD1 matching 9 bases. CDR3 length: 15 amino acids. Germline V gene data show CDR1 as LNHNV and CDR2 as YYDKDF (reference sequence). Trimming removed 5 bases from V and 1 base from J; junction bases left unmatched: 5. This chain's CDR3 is CATSAKQGANTEAFF. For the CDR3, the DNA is TGTGCCACCAGCGCGAAACAGGGGGCGAACACTGAAGCTTTCTTT.

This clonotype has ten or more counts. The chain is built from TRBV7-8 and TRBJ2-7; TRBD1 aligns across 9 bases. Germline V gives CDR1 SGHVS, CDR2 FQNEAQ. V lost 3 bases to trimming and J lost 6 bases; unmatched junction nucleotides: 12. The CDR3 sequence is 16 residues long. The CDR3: CASSFRTGVPRVEQYF. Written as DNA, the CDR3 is TGTGCCAGCAGCTTCAGGACAGGGGTACCTCGGGTCGAGCAGTACTTC.

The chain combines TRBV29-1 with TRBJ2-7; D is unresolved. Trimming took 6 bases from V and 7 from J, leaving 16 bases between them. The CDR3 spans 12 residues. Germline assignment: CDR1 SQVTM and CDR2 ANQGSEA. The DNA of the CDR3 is TGCAGCGTAGCCAACCCCCTTCGGGAGCAGTACTTC. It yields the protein CSVANPLREQYF.

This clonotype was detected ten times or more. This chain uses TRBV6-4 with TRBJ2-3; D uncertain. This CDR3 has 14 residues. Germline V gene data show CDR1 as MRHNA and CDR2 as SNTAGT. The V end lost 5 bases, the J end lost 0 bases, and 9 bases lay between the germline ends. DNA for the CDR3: TGTGCCAGCAGTTCCACCAGAAGCACAGATACGCAGTATTTT. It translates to CASSSTRSTDTQYF.

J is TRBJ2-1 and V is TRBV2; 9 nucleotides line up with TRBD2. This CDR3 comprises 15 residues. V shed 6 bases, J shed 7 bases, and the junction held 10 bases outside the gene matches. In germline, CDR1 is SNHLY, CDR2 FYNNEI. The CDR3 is CASRFRGGEQNEQFF. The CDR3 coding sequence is TGTGCCAGCAGGTTTCGCGGGGGGGAGCAAAATGAGCAGTTCTTC. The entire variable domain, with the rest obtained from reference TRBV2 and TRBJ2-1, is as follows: EPEVTQTPSHQVTQMGQEVILRCVPISNHLYFYWYRQILGQKVEFLVSFYNNEISEKSEIFDDQFSVERPDGSNFTLKIRSTKLEDSAMYFCASRFRGGEQNEQFFGPGTRLTVL.

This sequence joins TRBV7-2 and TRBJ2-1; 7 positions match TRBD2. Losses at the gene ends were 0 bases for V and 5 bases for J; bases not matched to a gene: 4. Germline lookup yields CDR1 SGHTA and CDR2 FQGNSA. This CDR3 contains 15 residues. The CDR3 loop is CASSLAGGRDNEQFF. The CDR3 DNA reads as TGTGCCAGCAGCTTAGCGGGAGGGCGAGACAATGAGCAGTTCTTC.

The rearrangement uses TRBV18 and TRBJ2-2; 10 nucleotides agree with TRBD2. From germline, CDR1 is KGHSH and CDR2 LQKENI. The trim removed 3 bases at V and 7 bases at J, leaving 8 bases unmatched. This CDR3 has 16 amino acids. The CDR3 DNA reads TGTGCCAGCTCACCGGTACTAGCGGGGAACGGCGGGGAGCTGTTTTTT. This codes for CASSPVLAGNGGELFF. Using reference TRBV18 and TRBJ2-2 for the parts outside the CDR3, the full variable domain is NAGVMQNPRHLVRRRGQEARLRCSPMKGHSHVYWYRQLPEEGLKFMVYLQKENIIDESGMPKERFSAEFPKEGPSILRIQQVVRGDSAAYFCASSPVLAGNGGELFFGEGSRLTVL.

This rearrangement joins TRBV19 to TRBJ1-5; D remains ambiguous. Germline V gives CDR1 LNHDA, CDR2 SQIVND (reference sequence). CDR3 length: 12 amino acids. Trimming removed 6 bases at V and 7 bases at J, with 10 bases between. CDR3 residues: CASRYEGQPQHF. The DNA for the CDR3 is TGTGCCAGTAGGTATGAGGGACAGCCCCAGCATTTT.

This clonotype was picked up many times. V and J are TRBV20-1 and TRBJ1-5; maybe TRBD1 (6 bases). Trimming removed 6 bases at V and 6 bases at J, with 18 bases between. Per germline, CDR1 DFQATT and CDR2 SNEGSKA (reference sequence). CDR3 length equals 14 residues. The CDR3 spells CSAGQGRASQPQHF. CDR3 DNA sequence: TGCAGTGCCGGTCAGGGGAGGGCAAGTCAGCCCCAGCATTTT.

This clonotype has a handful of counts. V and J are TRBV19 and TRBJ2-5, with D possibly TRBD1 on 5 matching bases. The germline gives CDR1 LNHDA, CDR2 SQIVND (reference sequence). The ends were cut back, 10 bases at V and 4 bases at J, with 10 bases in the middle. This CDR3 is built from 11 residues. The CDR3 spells CATQGRETQYF. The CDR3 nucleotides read TGTGCCACTCAGGGCAGAGAGACCCAGTACTTC. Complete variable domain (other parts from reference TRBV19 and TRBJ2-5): DGGITQSPKYLFRKEGQNVTLSCEQNLNHDAMYWYRQDPGQGLRLIYYSQIVNDFQKGDIAEGYSVSREKKESFPLTVTSAQKNPTAFYLCATQGRETQYFGPGTRLLVL.

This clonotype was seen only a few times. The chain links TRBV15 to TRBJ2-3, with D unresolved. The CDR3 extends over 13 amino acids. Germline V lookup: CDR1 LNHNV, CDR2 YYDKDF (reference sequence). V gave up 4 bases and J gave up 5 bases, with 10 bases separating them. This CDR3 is CATSTYTRDTQYF. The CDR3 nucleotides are TGTGCCACCAGCACCTACACCAGAGATACGCAGTATTTT.

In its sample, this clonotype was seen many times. The CDR3 is CASRLRDYGYTF. In nucleotides, the CDR3 is TGTGCCAGTAGGTTAAGAGACTATGGCTACACCTTC. V usage is TRBV19 and J usage is TRBJ1-2; D not certain. CDR1 and CDR2 from the germline V gene are LNHDA and SQIVND (reference sequence). V lost 6 bases to trimming and J lost 3 bases, with 8 bases between them. The CDR3 is 12 residues long.

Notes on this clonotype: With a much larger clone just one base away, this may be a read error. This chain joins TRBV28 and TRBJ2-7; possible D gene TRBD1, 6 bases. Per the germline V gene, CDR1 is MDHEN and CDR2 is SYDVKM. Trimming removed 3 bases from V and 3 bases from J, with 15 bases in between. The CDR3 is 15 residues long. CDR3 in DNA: TGTGCCAGCAGTTTTTGGGTGGTGGACAGCTACGAGCAGTACTTC. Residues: CASSFWVVDSYEQYF.